The 19 T cell receptor beta chains below come from one sample, sequenced in a study of T cell changes during pregnancy in multiple sclerosis. Data came from immunoSEQ multiplex PCR; TCRdb stores just in-frame clones and leaves some out. The sample lists around 99,000 clones; 85% to 95% were seen once. The sample in question was peripheral blood, obtained in the third trimester of pregnancy. These receptors were taken from a female donor in good health, enrolled as a control in a pregnancy study.

The chain is built from TRBV18 and TRBJ1-1; 9 bases align to TRBD1. CDR3 length equals 14 residues. CDR1 KGHSH and CDR2 LQKENI come from the germline V gene. V gave up 3 bases and J gave up 6 bases; unmatched junction bases: 5. The CDR3 bases are TGTGCCAGCTCACCTCAGGGACAGGGCTCTGAAGCTTTCTTT. Protein sequence: CASSPQGQGSEAFF.

This chain uses TRBV27 with TRBJ1-6; TRBD1 matches 12 bases. V dropped 5 bases and J dropped 9; count of bases not matched to a gene: 5. Germline V gene data show CDR1 as MNHEY and CDR2 as SMNVEV (reference sequence). CDR3 length equals 15 residues. The CDR3 loop reads CASSPGTGGSSPLHF. The CDR3, as DNA: TGTGCCAGCAGTCCGGGGACAGGGGGCAGTTCACCCCTCCACTTT.

The V and J genes are TRBV30 and TRBJ2-3; no clear D. The CDR3 is 11 amino acids. Germline loops: CDR1 GTSNPN, CDR2 SVGIG (reference sequence). V was trimmed by 3 bases and J by 6 bases, leaving 7 bases between them. DNA of the CDR3: TGTGCCTGGAGCTCAGGCGATACGCAGTATTTT. Residues: CAWSSGDTQYF.

This clone was observed a few times. The chain couples TRBV19 to TRBJ1-1; D perhaps matches TRBD1 (5 bases). V was pared by 1 base and J by 5 bases, with 17 bases between. The germline V gene encodes CDR1 LNHDA and CDR2 SQIVND (reference sequence). This CDR3 comprises 16 residues. CDR3 protein: CASSIGSGIDGTEAFF. CDR3 DNA sequence: TGTGCCAGTAGTATAGGATCAGGGATCGATGGGACTGAAGCTTTCTTT. Combining the CDR3 with reference TRBV19 and TRBJ1-1 gives the whole variable domain DGGITQSPKYLFRKEGQNVTLSCEQNLNHDAMYWYRQDPGQGLRLIYYSQIVNDFQKGDIAEGYSVSREKKESFPLTVTSAQKNPTAFYLCASSIGSGIDGTEAFFGQGTRLTVV.

The gene calls are TRBV21-1 and TRBJ1-6; the table names TRBD1, a call not compared with the DNA. TRBV21-1 is classified as a pseudogene. CDR3 size: 16 residues. This chain's CDR3 is CASSFGQSSYNSPLHF. The DNA for the CDR3 is TGTGCCAGCAGTTTCGGACAGAGCTCCTATAATTCACCCCTCCACTTT.

This rearrangement joins TRBV18 to TRBJ2-3, with 8 bases lining up with TRBD2. Germline CDR1 KGHSH, CDR2 LQKENI. V lost 4 bases and J lost 3; bases outside the gene matches: 9. This CDR3 has 16 amino acids. DNA of the CDR3: TGTGCCAGCTCACGACAAAGCGGGGGTGATACAGATACGCAGTATTTT. It codes for CASSRQSGGDTDTQYF.

The chain joins TRBV27 to TRBJ2-3, with TRBD2 matching 11 bases. The germline CDR1 and CDR2 sequences are MNHEY and SMNVEV (reference sequence). There are 14 residues in the CDR3. V gave up 5 bases and J gave up 7 bases; unmatched junction bases: 5. The CDR3 region is CASSSLAGGHTQYF. The CDR3 DNA is TGTGCCAGCAGTAGCCTAGCGGGGGGACATACGCAGTATTTT.

This clone has just one count. The genes are TRBV29-1 and TRBJ1-1; D is uncertain. The V gene's germline CDR1 is SQVTM and CDR2 ANQGSEA. Deletions cut 2 bases from V and 2 bases from J, with 9 bases between. This CDR3 region has 13 residues. The CDR3 protein is CSVERTANTEAFF. The CDR3 nucleotides are TGCAGCGTTGAACGAACAGCAAACACTGAAGCTTTCTTT. The complete variable domain, with remaining parts taken from reference TRBV29-1 and TRBJ1-1, reads SAVISQKPSRDICQRGTSLTIQCQVDSQVTMMFWYRQQPGQSLTLIATANQGSEATYESGFVIDKFPISRPNLTFSTLTVSNMSPEDSSIYLCSVERTANTEAFFGQGTRLTVV.

The chain couples TRBV4-3 to TRBJ2-1; 11 bases are shared with TRBD2. Germline V gene sequence: CDR1 LGHNA, CDR2 YSLEER. The V gene end was trimmed by 4 bases and the J gene end by 5 bases; junction bases not matched to a gene: 10. The CDR3 is 17 residues long. The CDR3 here is CASSPLHGSGGDNEQFF. CDR3 coding DNA: TGCGCCAGCAGCCCCCTACATGGTAGCGGGGGGGACAATGAGCAGTTCTTC.

This clone was seen only a few times. The rearrangement links TRBV30 to TRBJ1-1; D might be TRBD1 (5 bases). The CDR3 covers 13 residues. Trimming stripped 2 bases from V and 1 base from J, with 8 bases between. The germline V gene has CDR1 GTSNPN and CDR2 SVGIG (reference sequence). The CDR3 DNA reads as TGTGCCTGGAGTCCTAGGGGGAACACTGAAGCTTTCTTT. This translates into CAWSPRGNTEAFF. Looking up the rest from reference TRBV30 and TRBJ1-1 gives the full variable domain: SQTIHQWPATLVQPVGSPLSLECTVEGTSNPNLYWYRQAAGRGLQLLFYSVGIGQISSEVPQNLSASRPQDRQFILSSKKLLLSDSGFYLCAWSPRGNTEAFFGQGTRLTVV.

This clone was detected only a few times. The V gene is TRBV6-5, the J gene TRBJ1-4; 7 nucleotides align to TRBD1. The CDR3 is 14 amino acids. With 5 bases clipped from V and 5 bases from J, the junction kept 5 bases outside the gene matches. Germline-derived CDR1 and CDR2 are MNHEY and SVGAGI. CDR3 sequence: CASSSGQDNEKLFF. Here the CDR3 DNA reads TGTGCCAGCAGTAGTGGACAGGACAATGAAAAACTGTTTTTT.

V usage is TRBV5-6 and J usage is TRBJ1-1, with D uncertain. Germline values: CDR1 SGHDT, CDR2 YYEEEE. Trimming took 0 bases from V and 7 from J, leaving 7 bases between them. There are 12 residues in the CDR3. The CDR3 sequence: CASSLEQNEAFF. CDR3 DNA sequence: TGTGCCAGCAGCTTGGAACAGAATGAAGCTTTCTTT.

This CDR3 is CASTVDGSSYNSPLHF. The CDR3 coding sequence is TGTGCCAGCACCGTGGACGGGAGCTCCTATAATTCACCCCTCCACTTT. J is TRBJ1-6 and V is TRBV13; D not resolved. The CDR3 contains 16 residues. CDR1 and CDR2 (germline): PRHDT, FYEKMQ (reference sequence). V lost 7 bases, J lost 0 bases, and 13 bases lay in between.

V is TRBV5-1 and J is TRBJ2-3, with 8 bases lining up with TRBD2. Germline trimming cut 6 bases from V and 1 base from J; bases unmatched to any gene: 7. This CDR3 contains 15 residues. In germline, CDR1 is SGHRS, CDR2 YFSETQ. The CDR3 DNA is TGCGCCAGCACCTTTAGCGGGGACCGCACAGATACGCAGTATTTT. Protein product: CASTFSGDRTDTQYF.

CDR3 in amino acids: CASSSLGPDTQYF. The CDR3 coding sequence is TGTGCCAGCAGCTCACTAGGGCCAGATACGCAGTATTTT. The genes are TRBV7-2 and TRBJ2-3, with D tentatively TRBD2 (5 bases). The CDR3 is made up of 13 amino acids. CDR1 is SGHTA, CDR2 FQGNSA, per germline. V lost 4 bases, J lost 4 bases, and 9 bases lay in between.

The chain is built from TRBV30 and TRBJ2-3; tentatively, D is TRBD1 (6 bases). The CDR3 spans 14 residues. V was trimmed by 6 bases and J by 1 base, leaving 14 bases between them. The germline V gene has CDR1 GTSNPN and CDR2 SVGIG (reference sequence). CDR3 loop: CACIQGLGTDTQYF. In nucleotides, the CDR3 is TGTGCCTGTATCCAGGGGCTTGGCACAGATACGCAGTATTTT.

This clone has a single count. This chain uses TRBV29-1 with TRBJ2-1, with TRBD1 identical over 7 bases. Germline CDR1 is SQVTM and CDR2 is ANQGSEA. This CDR3 comprises 14 residues. The V gene end was trimmed by 3 bases and the J gene end by 6 bases; junction bases not matched to a gene: 8. CDR3 sequence reads: CSVEGTVQINEQFF. The DNA for the CDR3 is TGCAGCGTTGAGGGGACAGTTCAGATCAATGAGCAGTTCTTC.

As regards this clone: Sequence at one end of the junction differs from germline and may be a read error. CDR3 sequence: CASSQGQKGQGASSEQYF. CDR3 nucleotide sequence: TGTGCCAGCAGCCAAGGACAAAAAGGTCAGGGGGCCTCCTCCGAGCAGTACTTC. The chain uses TRBV14 and TRBJ2-7; the match to TRBD1 covers 8 bases. The CDR3 runs 18 residues. Germline values: CDR1 SGHDN, CDR2 FVKESK.

The genes are TRBV5-1 and TRBJ1-2; D is unclear. CDR3 length: 12 amino acids. With 0 bases removed from V and 8 bases from J, the gap between germline ends came to 8 bases. The germline CDR1 and CDR2 sequences are SGHRS and YFSETQ. The CDR3 here is CASSLDRYGYTF. For the CDR3, the DNA is TGCGCCAGCAGCTTGGACAGATACGGCTACACCTTC.